Sequencing of this T cell receptor (beta chain) was carried out in a study of cytomegalovirus exposure and HLA in healthy donors. The overall study: In an earlier analysis, approximately 120 million unique TCR beta sequences were found from 200 million or so T cells.

Findings and limits, study-wide: For TCR beta chains, V- and J-gene trimming was later linked to a missense DCLRE1C variant. Later work associated fewer than 20,000 TCR beta sequences with HLA alleles at 0.05 false discovery rate.

Unmatched junction bases numbered 10, after V lost 10 bases and J lost 2 bases. The germline V gene encodes CDR1 MNHEY and CDR2 SMNVEV (reference sequence). The CDR3 totals 14 residues. The PCR had 60 Vbeta and 13 Jbeta primers. The table came from immunoSEQ multiplex PCR; TCRdb's copy has only in-frame clones and leaves some out. This table holds around 110,000 clones, 74% found once. With regard to this clone: As yet, its antigen is unknown.

This sequence was found in a man aged 25-40 years in good health and CMV-seropositive. Sequencing input: PBMCs. The rearrangement joins TRBV27 to TRBJ2-7, with 8 bases matching TRBD1. The CDR3 spells CATAGQGSTYEQYF. CDR3 in DNA: TGTGCCACCGCTGGACAGGGTAGTACCTACGAGCAGTACTTC.